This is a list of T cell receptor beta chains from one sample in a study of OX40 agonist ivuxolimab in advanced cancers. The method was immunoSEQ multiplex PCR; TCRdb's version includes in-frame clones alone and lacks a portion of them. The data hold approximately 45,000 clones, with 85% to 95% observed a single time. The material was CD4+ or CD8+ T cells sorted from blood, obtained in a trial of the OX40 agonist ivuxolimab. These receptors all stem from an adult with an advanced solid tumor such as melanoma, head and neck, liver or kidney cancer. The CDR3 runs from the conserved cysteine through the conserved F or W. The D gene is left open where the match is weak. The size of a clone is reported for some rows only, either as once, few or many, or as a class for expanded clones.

CDR3 protein: CASSLSSSTAYEQYF
CDR3 DNA: TGTGCCAGCAGTTTATCCAGCAGTACAGCCTACGAGCAGTACTTC
V gene: TRBV27
D gene: NA
clone size: NA
J gene: TRBJ2-7

CDR3 protein: CASSQGYTEAFF
CDR3 DNA: TGCGCCAGCAGCCAGGGGTACACTGAAGCTTTCTTT
V gene: TRBV4-1
D gene: NA
clone size: NA
J gene: TRBJ1-1

CDR3 protein: CASSFPLRDRPYNEQFF
CDR3 DNA: TGTGCCAGCAGTTTCCCGCTCCGGGACAGGCCCTACAATGAGCAGTTCTTC
V gene: TRBV28
D gene: TRBD1
clone size: NA
J gene: TRBJ2-1

CDR3 protein: CASTPDGLGETQYF
CDR3 DNA: TGTGCCAGCACCCCTGATGGCCTAGGGGAGACCCAGTACTTC
V gene: TRBV11-2
D gene: NA
clone size: NA
J gene: TRBJ2-5

CDR3 protein: CASSPGDTPGEQYF
CDR3 DNA: TGTGCCAGCAGCCCGGGGGACACCCCCGGGGAGCAGTACTTC
V gene: TRBV5-6
D gene: NA
clone size: NA
J gene: TRBJ2-7

CDR3 protein: CASSLGVVAGDTQYF
CDR3 DNA: TGTGCCAGCAGCTTAGGTGTTGTAGCGGGAGATACGCAGTATTTT
V gene: TRBV7-9
D gene: TRBD2
clone size: NA
J gene: TRBJ2-3

CDR3 protein: CASSQDRRNTEAFF
CDR3 DNA: TGCGCCAGCAGCCAAGATCGGAGGAACACTGAAGCTTTCTTT
V gene: TRBV4-3
D gene: NA
clone size: NA
J gene: TRBJ1-1

CDR3 protein: CASSPGTPREIPYEQYF
CDR3 DNA: TGTGCCAGCAGCCCTGGGACACCTCGAGAAATCCCCTACGAGCAGTACTTC
V gene: TRBV11-1
D gene: NA
clone size: once
J gene: TRBJ2-7

CDR3 protein: CASSQESRLAGGRGPYEQYF
CDR3 DNA: TGTGCCAGCAGCCAAGAATCTCGACTAGCGGGAGGGCGGGGTCCCTACGAGCAGTACTTC
V gene: TRBV4-2
D gene: TRBD2
clone size: NA
J gene: TRBJ2-7

CDR3 protein: CASSVSEGEQYF
CDR3 DNA: TGTGCCAGCAGCGTCTCTGAGGGCGAGCAGTACTTC
V gene: TRBV9
D gene: NA
clone size: NA
J gene: TRBJ2-7

CDR3 protein: CASSLQGRVVTQYF
CDR3 DNA: TGTGCCAGCAGCCTACAGGGAAGGGTTGTTACGCAGTATTTT
V gene: TRBV28
D gene: NA
clone size: NA
J gene: TRBJ2-3

CDR3 protein: CASSLLTGPTYEQYF
CDR3 DNA: TGTGCCAGCAGTCTATTGACAGGTCCGACCTACGAGCAGTACTTC
V gene: TRBV28
D gene: NA
clone size: NA
J gene: TRBJ2-7

CDR3 protein: CASSSRTSGTDTQYF
CDR3 DNA: TGTGCCAGCAGCTCACGGACTAGCGGAACAGATACGCAGTATTTT
V gene: TRBV5-8
D gene: TRBD2
clone size: NA
J gene: TRBJ2-3

CDR3 protein: CASSQDQLRDPSGSSYEQYF
CDR3 DNA: TGCGCCAGCAGCCAAGATCAGCTCAGGGACCCTAGCGGGAGCTCCTACGAGCAGTACTTC
V gene: TRBV4-3
D gene: TRBD2
clone size: NA
J gene: TRBJ2-7

CDR3 protein: CASAGLNTQYF
CDR3 DNA: TGTGCCAGCGCGGGCTTGAATACGCAGTATTTT
V gene: TRBV27
D gene: NA
clone size: NA
J gene: TRBJ2-3

CDR3 protein: CASSLTGKVETQYF
CDR3 DNA: TGTGCCAGCAGCTTAACCGGGAAAGTGGAGACCCAGTACTTC
V gene: TRBV7-9
D gene: NA
clone size: NA
J gene: TRBJ2-5

CDR3 protein: CASSPTGTGLNEKLFF
CDR3 DNA: TGTGCCAGCAGCCCAACGGGGACAGGGTTGAATGAAAAACTGTTTTTT
V gene: TRBV7-9
D gene: TRBD1
clone size: NA
J gene: TRBJ1-4

CDR3 protein: CASSQEIPVARTGELFF
CDR3 DNA: TGCGCCAGCAGCCAAGAAATTCCAGTGGCTAGAACCGGGGAGCTGTTTTTT
V gene: TRBV4-1
D gene: NA
clone size: NA
J gene: TRBJ2-2

CDR3 protein: CASSLRDSSYNEQFF
CDR3 DNA: TGTGCCAGCAGTCTAAGGGACAGCTCCTACAATGAGCAGTTCTTC
V gene: TRBV28
D gene: TRBD1
clone size: NA
J gene: TRBJ2-1

CDR3 protein: CASSLGRGLIYNEQFF
CDR3 DNA: TGTGCCAGCAGCCTAGGGCGGGGCCTCATATACAATGAGCAGTTCTTC
V gene: TRBV11-2
D gene: NA
clone size: NA
J gene: TRBJ2-1

CDR3 protein: CASSQSGVSHEQYF
CDR3 DNA: TGTGCCAGCAGCCAGAGTGGGGTTAGTCACGAGCAGTACTTC
V gene: TRBV5-4
D gene: NA
clone size: NA
J gene: TRBJ2-7

CDR3 protein: CASSLSAGNTGELFF
CDR3 DNA: TGTGCCAGCAGCTTATCGGCAGGGAACACCGGGGAGCTGTTTTTT
V gene: TRBV7-3
D gene: NA
clone size: NA
J gene: TRBJ2-2

CDR3 protein: CASSQVVTSGRAGEQFF
CDR3 DNA: TGTGCCAGCAGCCAAGTGGTTACTAGCGGGAGGGCTGGTGAGCAGTTCTTC
V gene: TRBV4-2
D gene: TRBD2
clone size: NA
J gene: TRBJ2-1

CDR3 protein: CASSFRQGRPYNEQFF
CDR3 DNA: TGTGCCAGCAGTTTTCGACAGGGCCGACCCTACAATGAGCAGTTCTTC
V gene: TRBV28
D gene: TRBD1
clone size: NA
J gene: TRBJ2-1

CDR3 protein: CASSLRLARDTQYF
CDR3 DNA: TGTGCCAGCAGCTTAAGATTGGCCCGAGATACGCAGTATTTT
V gene: TRBV7-9
D gene: NA
clone size: NA
J gene: TRBJ2-3

CDR3 protein: CASSIGRGGAWNEQFF
CDR3 DNA: TGTGCCAGTAGTATAGGACGAGGGGGGGCCTGGAATGAGCAGTTCTTC
V gene: TRBV19
D gene: NA
clone size: NA
J gene: TRBJ2-1

CDR3 protein: CASSQDRRSGGYTF
CDR3 DNA: TGCGCCAGCAGCCAAGATAGAAGGTCAGGAGGCTACACCTTC
V gene: TRBV4-1
D gene: NA
clone size: NA
J gene: TRBJ1-2

CDR3 protein: CAISRLWREGSYNEQFF
CDR3 DNA: TGTGCCATCAGTCGTCTGTGGCGGGAGGGCTCCTACAATGAGCAGTTCTTC
V gene: TRBV10-3
D gene: TRBD2
clone size: NA
J gene: TRBJ2-1

CDR3 protein: CASSHRSPDTQYF
CDR3 DNA: TGCGCCAGCAGCCATCGCTCCCCGGATACGCAGTATTTT
V gene: TRBV4-3
D gene: NA
clone size: NA
J gene: TRBJ2-3

CDR3 protein: CASSFGGTGGTYEQYF
CDR3 DNA: TGTGCCAGCAGCTTTGGAGGAACAGGGGGAACCTACGAGCAGTACTTC
V gene: TRBV7-9
D gene: TRBD1
clone size: NA
J gene: TRBJ2-7

CDR3 protein: CASSAGRLSSYEQYF
CDR3 DNA: TGTGCCAGCAGCGCCGGACGGCTGAGCTCCTACGAGCAGTACTTC
V gene: TRBV9
D gene: NA
clone size: NA
J gene: TRBJ2-7

CDR3 protein: CASSRQGKNIQYF
CDR3 DNA: TGTGCCAGCAGCAGACAGGGGAAGAACATTCAGTACTTC
V gene: TRBV11-3
D gene: TRBD1
clone size: NA
J gene: TRBJ2-4

CDR3 protein: CASSLVGLAGYEQYF
CDR3 DNA: TGTGCCAGCAGCTTAGTTGGACTAGCGGGATACGAGCAGTACTTC
V gene: TRBV11-2
D gene: TRBD2
clone size: NA
J gene: TRBJ2-7